This T cell receptor beta chain was recovered during a study of cytomegalovirus exposure and HLA in healthy donors. Notes on the study in general: CMV serostatus alone was available as immune exposure information. DRB1 showed the most TCR associations and HLA-C the fewest in a later analysis, as rates varied by HLA locus. Common viral pathogens were later found to be apparently linked to several of the most significant clusters. An analysis done earlier found most TCR beta V segments productive about 90% or about 30% of the time.

Details on this clone: Its antigen is currently unknown.

PCR employed 60 Vbeta and 13 Jbeta primers. This table comes from immunoSEQ multiplex PCR, and its TCRdb copy is limited to in-frame clones, with some not included. The listing records tens of thousands of clones. The V end lost 3 bases, the J end lost 0 bases, and 11 bases lay between the germline ends. This CDR3 comprises 15 residues. Germline V gene sequence: CDR1 LNHNV, CDR2 YYDKDF (reference sequence). This TCR came from a female donor in good health and CMV-seropositive. Sequences were obtained from PBMCs. The chain has TRBV15 and TRBJ2-5; tentative D call: TRBD2 (6 bases). DNA for the CDR3: TGTGCCACCAGCAGGGGGGGATCGTACCAAGAGACCCAGTACTTC. Translated, it gives CATSRGGSYQETQYF. The full variable domain, in which reference TRBV15 and TRBJ2-5 provide the parts outside the CDR3, is DAMVIQNPRYQVTQFGKPVTLSCSQTLNHNVMYWYQQKSSQAPKLLFHYYDKDFNNEADTPDNFQSRRPNTSFCFLDIRSPGLGDTAMYLCATSRGGSYQETQYFGPGTRLLVL.